The sample holds many counts of the clone carrying this TCR beta chain. The CDR3 is 14 residues long. From germline, CDR1 is ENHRY and CDR2 SYGVKD. V lost 3 bases to trimming and J lost 0 bases, with 8 bases between them. A TCRbeta library incorporating unique molecular identifiers was prepared. One entry per CDR3 protein results from TCRdb running MiXCR on the PCR reads. Here the sample spans roughly 280,000 distinct CDR3 sequences, under 14% being singletons. These data come from a study of T-cell reconstitution after alpha-beta-depleted transplantation in children. The sequence came from a male patient between 2 and 15 years old who had a stem cell transplant for chronic granulomatous disease, so the T cells may come from the graft donor. This specimen was peripheral blood, taken 180 days after TCRalphabeta/CD19-depleted stem cell transplant. The chain uses TRBV10-3 and TRBJ2-5, with D hard to call. The CDR3: CAISDVVHQETQYF. The CDR3 DNA follows: TGTGCCATCAGTGACGTGGTCCACCAAGAGACCCAGTACTTC.